Listed below are T cell receptor beta chains from one sample, sequenced in a study of shared clonotypes between healthy human individuals. Assay: immunoSEQ multiplex PCR; the TCRdb copy retains only in-frame clones and omits some. The sample lists about 690,000 clones; roughly 91% were seen once. Material for sequencing was memory CD8+ T cells from PBMCs. The origin of the receptors is a young man in good health. Some clones in this sample may be carry-over from other donors' samples. Each CDR3 is given with its conserved first and last residue.

v_call	j_call	cdr3_aa
TRBV29-1	TRBJ1-1	CSVHSRTVPLTEAFF
TRBV7-9	TRBJ2-7	CASSPPFREWSEQYF
TRBV19	TRBJ2-7	CASSIGTSGTYEQYF
TRBV7-6	TRBJ2-7	CASSLGQGGEQYF
TRBV7-2	TRBJ2-3	CASSPGTSGRLPDTQYF
TRBV28	TRBJ1-5	CASRAAYSNQPQHF
TRBV25-1	TRBJ1-1	CASGTGGTEAFF
TRBV11-2	TRBJ2-7	CASSLGRSYEQYF
TRBV11-2	TRBJ2-5	CASSLKKGALWWETQYF
TRBV29-1	TRBJ1-2	CSALDSSWPYGYTF
TRBV10-1	TRBJ2-1	CASSDASGINEQFF
TRBV6-6	TRBJ2-4	CASSRDRDPKNIQYF
TRBV27	TRBJ2-1	CASTQAWTSSEQFF
TRBV7-9	TRBJ2-7	CASSTPGTVAYEQYF
TRBV6-1	TRBJ2-3	CASSESAGGTDTQYF
TRBV29-1	TRBJ2-5	CSGRGQSVVQETQYF
TRBV10-1	TRBJ2-3	CASSESGADTQYF
TRBV7-3	TRBJ2-1	CASSASYRIPAYNEQFF
TRBV6-1	TRBJ1-2	CASSEELTGWSGYTF
TRBV6-5	TRBJ1-1	CASSYSPRLNTEAFF